This is a list of T cell receptor beta chains from one sample in a study of blood T cells in healthy people across ages. TCRdb reprocessed the 5' RACE reads with MiXCR, giving one entry per CDR3 protein. The data contain about 1.5 million distinct CDR3 sequences, roughly two fifths of them seen just once; the ten biggest clones take up about 4%. The sequencing input was blood. The receptors originated from a woman aged 18-30 years in good health. The CDR3 runs from the conserved cysteine through the conserved F or W. The order of the fields is clone size, V gene, J gene, D gene, CDR3 DNA, CDR3 protein. A D gene is named only where the DNA matches it firmly. Not every row has a clone size; where given, it reads once, few, many or a size class.

>NA|TRBV14|TRBJ2-3|TRBD2
TGTGCCAGCAGCCCCGAGAGAGGACTAGCGGGCCGAGATACGCAGTATTTT
CASSPERGLAGRDTQYF
>few|TRBV10-3|TRBJ1-2|TRBD1
TGTGCCATCCGAGATGGGACAGGGGTCGACTATGGCTACACCTTC
CAIRDGTGVDYGYTF
>once|TRBV20-1|TRBJ2-6|TRBD1
TGCAGTGCAAGCCGGGACAGGCCTGGGGCCAACGTCCTGACTTTC
CSASRDRPGANVLTF
>few|TRBV10-3|TRBJ1-2|NA
TGTGCCATCAGGCCGGACAGCTCCTATGGCTACACCTTC
CAIRPDSSYGYTF
>NA|TRBV7-2|TRBJ2-7|NA
TGTGCCAGCAGCGCCGGATTCTCTCGCCACTACGAGCAGTACTTC
CASSAGFSRHYEQYF
>NA|TRBV7-9|TRBJ1-4|NA
TGTGCCAGCAGCCCGATGGGGGGGTCCGACGAAAAACTGTTTTTT
CASSPMGGSDEKLFF
>NA|TRBV29-1|TRBJ2-5|NA
TGCAGCGTCGCGGAAGGGGGGACCCAGTACTTC
CSVAEGGTQYF
>many|TRBV24-1|TRBJ2-3|NA
TGTGCCACCTCCCGCGGGGATACGCAGTATTTT
CATSRGDTQYF
>once|TRBV20-1|TRBJ1-1|TRBD1
TGCAGTGCTAGATTCCAGGGGGAACGACCAGCTTTCTTT
CSARFQGERPAFF
>few|TRBV6-2/TRBV6-3|TRBJ1-4|NA
TGTGCCAGCAGACTCCGTCCTTCTGCAACTAATGAAAAACTGTTTTTT
CASRLRPSATNEKLFF
>NA|TRBV4-3|TRBJ1-2|TRBD1
TGCGCCAGCAGCCAAGATGGGCGACCGGGACAGGAATCCTATGGCTACACCTTC
CASSQDGRPGQESYGYTF
>few|TRBV7-2|TRBJ1-2|TRBD1
TGTGCCAGCAGCTTAGATGGGACAGGGAAGAACTATGGCTACACCTTC
CASSLDGTGKNYGYTF
>many|TRBV29-1|TRBJ2-3|TRBD2
TGCAGCGTTGACGGCGGGAGGAGCACAGATACGCAGTATTTT
CSVDGGRSTDTQYF
>NA|TRBV28|TRBJ2-3|NA
TGTGCCAGCAACCCTGGGGGGAGGCCAGATACGCAGTATTTT
CASNPGGRPDTQYF
>few|TRBV4-1|TRBJ2-7|NA
TGCGCCAGCAGCCAAGAAGAAGTTGTGAGAATTGACTACGAGCAGTACTTC
CASSQEEVVRIDYEQYF
>few|TRBV20-1|TRBJ2-5|NA
TGCAGTGCTCCTCTGTCTGGGGGGGAGACCCAGTACTTC
CSAPLSGGETQYF
>few|TRBV7-9|TRBJ1-4|NA
TGTGCCAGCAGCTTACCTAGAGGGAATGAAAAACTGTTTTTT
CASSLPRGNEKLFF
>NA|TRBV3-1|TRBJ2-1|NA
TGTGCCAGCAGCCAAGTCCCGGGACGGCATCGCAATGAGCAGTTCTTC
CASSQVPGRHRNEQFF